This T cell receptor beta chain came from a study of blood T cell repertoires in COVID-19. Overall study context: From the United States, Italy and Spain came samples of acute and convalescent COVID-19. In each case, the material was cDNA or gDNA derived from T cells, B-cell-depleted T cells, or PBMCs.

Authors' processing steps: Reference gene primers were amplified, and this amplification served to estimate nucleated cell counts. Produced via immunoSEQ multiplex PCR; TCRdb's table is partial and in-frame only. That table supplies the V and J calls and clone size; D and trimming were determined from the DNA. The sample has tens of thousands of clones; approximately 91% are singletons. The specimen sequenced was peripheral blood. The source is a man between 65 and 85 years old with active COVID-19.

The CDR3 spells CASSLGQSEQYF. The CDR3 DNA sequence: TGTGCCAGCAGTCTGGGACAGAGCGAGCAGTACTTC. This chain uses TRBV27 with TRBJ2-7; 7 nucleotides line up with TRBD1. The J segment lost 6 bases and the V segment lost 5 bases, leaving 4 bases of the junction unmatched. The CDR3 spans 12 residues. Per the germline V gene, CDR1 is MNHEY and CDR2 is SMNVEV (reference sequence).